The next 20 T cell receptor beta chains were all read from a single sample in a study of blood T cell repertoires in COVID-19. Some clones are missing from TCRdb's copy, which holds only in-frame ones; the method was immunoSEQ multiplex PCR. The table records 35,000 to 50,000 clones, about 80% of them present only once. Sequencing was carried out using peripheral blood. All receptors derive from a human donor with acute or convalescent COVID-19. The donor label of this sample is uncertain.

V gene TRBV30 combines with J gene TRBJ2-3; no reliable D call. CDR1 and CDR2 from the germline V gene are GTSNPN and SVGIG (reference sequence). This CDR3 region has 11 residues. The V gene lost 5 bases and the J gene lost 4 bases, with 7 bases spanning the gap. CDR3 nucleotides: TGTGCCTGGGCGCCGGCAGATACGCAGTATTTT. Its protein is CAWAPADTQYF.

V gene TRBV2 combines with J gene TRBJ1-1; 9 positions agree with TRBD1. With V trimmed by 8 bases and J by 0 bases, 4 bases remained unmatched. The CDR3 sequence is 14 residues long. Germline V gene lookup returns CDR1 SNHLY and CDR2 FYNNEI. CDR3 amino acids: CASGTGPMNTEAFF. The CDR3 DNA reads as TGTGCCAGCGGGACAGGGCCCATGAACACTGAAGCTTTCTTT.

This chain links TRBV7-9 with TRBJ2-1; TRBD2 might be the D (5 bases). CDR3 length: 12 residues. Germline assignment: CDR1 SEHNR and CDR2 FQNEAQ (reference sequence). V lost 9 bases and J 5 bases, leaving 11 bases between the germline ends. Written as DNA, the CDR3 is TGTGCCAGTTCGCCGGGAAACAATGAGCAGTTCTTC. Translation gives CASSPGNNEQFF.

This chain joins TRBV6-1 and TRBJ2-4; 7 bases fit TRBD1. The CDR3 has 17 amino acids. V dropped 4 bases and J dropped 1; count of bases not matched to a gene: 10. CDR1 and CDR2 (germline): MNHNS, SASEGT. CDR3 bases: TGTGCCAGCAGTGGACAGGGAAGGGGGTTTGCCAAAAACATTCAGTACTTC. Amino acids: CASSGQGRGFAKNIQYF.

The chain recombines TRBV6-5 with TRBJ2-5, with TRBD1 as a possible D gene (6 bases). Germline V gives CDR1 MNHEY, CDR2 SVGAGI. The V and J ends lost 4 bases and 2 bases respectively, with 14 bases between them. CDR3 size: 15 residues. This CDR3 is CASSFLQGLQETQYF. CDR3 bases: TGTGCCAGCAGTTTTTTGCAGGGGCTACAAGAGACCCAGTACTTC.

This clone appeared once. The DNA for the CDR3 is TGTGCCAGCAGCTTCAGAGACAGGAGAATTGAAGCTTTCTTT. It specifies CASSFRDRRIEAFF. The chain couples TRBV5-5 to TRBJ1-1, with D tentatively TRBD1 (6 bases). This CDR3 has 14 residues. The V gene's germline CDR1 is SGHKS and CDR2 YYEKEE (reference sequence). Trimming removed 2 bases at V and 7 bases at J, with 15 bases between.

The CDR3 DNA follows: TGTGCCAGCAGAGGTAGCACCTCCTACGAGCAGTACTTC. It translates to CASRGSTSYEQYF. This sequence joins TRBV2 and TRBJ2-7, with no clear D. This CDR3 is built from 13 residues. Germline CDR1 SNHLY, CDR2 FYNNEI. V dropped 6 bases and J dropped 0 bases, with 9 bases sitting between them. Combining the CDR3 with reference TRBV2 and TRBJ2-7 gives the whole variable domain EPEVTQTPSHQVTQMGQEVILRCVPISNHLYFYWYRQILGQKVEFLVSFYNNEISEKSEIFDDQFSVERPDGSNFTLKIRSTKLEDSAMYFCASRGSTSYEQYFGPGTRLTVT.

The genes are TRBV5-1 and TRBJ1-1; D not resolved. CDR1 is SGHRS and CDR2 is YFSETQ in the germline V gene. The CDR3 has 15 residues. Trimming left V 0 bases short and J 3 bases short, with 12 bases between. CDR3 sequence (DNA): TGCGCCAGCAGCTTGGCCACGGGGAGGCACACTGAAGCTTTCTTT. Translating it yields CASSLATGRHTEAFF.

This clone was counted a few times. The DNA for the CDR3 is TGTGCCAGTCTCAGGGGCACCGGGGAGCTGTTTTTT. Encoded protein: CASLRGTGELFF. The rearrangement links TRBV19 to TRBJ2-2; the D gene is possibly TRBD1 (6 bases). Germline V gene data show CDR1 as LNHDA and CDR2 as SQIVND (reference sequence). There are 12 residues in the CDR3. The V end lost 8 bases, the J end lost 4 bases, and 8 bases lay between the germline ends.

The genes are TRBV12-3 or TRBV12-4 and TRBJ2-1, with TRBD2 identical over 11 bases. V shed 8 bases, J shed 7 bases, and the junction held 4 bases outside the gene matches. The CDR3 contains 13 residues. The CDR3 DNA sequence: TGTGCCAGCCGAACTAGCGGGAGAAATGAGCAGTTCTTC. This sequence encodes CASRTSGRNEQFF.

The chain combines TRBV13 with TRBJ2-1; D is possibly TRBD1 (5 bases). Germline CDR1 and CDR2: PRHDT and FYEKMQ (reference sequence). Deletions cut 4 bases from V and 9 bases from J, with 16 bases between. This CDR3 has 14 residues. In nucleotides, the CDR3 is TGTGCCAGCAGCTCCCTGACAATGACAGCTGAGCAGTTCTTC. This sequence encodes CASSSLTMTAEQFF.

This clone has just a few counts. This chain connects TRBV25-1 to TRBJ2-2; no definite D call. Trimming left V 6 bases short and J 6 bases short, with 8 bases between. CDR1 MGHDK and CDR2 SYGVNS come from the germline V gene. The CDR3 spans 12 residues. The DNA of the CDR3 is TGTGCCAGCAGCGTACCGGCCGGGGAGCTGTTTTTT. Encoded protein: CASSVPAGELFF.

CDR3 sequence reads: CASSQNLAGGNADTQYF. CDR3 nucleotides: TGTGCCAGCAGCCAAAATCTAGCGGGGGGGAATGCGGATACGCAGTATTTT. The gene calls are TRBV3-1 (or the pseudogene TRBV3-2) and TRBJ2-3, with 12 bases aligning to TRBD2. The J segment lost 6 bases and the V segment lost 2 bases, leaving 9 bases of the junction unmatched. The CDR3 runs to 17 residues. The germline CDR1 and CDR2 sequences are LGHDT and YNNKEL (reference sequence).

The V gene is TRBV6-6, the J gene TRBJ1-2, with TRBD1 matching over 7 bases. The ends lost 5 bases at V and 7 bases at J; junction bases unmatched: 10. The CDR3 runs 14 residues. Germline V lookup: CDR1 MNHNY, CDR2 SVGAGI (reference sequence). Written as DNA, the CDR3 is TGTGCCAGCAGTCCAGGGCGGACAGGAGGTGGCTACACCTTC. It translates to CASSPGRTGGGYTF.

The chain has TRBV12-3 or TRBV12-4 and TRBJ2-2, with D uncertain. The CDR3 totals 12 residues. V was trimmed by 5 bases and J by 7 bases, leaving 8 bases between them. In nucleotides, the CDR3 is TGTGCCAGCAGTGATAGTCTCGGGGAGCTGTTTTTT. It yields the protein CASSDSLGELFF.

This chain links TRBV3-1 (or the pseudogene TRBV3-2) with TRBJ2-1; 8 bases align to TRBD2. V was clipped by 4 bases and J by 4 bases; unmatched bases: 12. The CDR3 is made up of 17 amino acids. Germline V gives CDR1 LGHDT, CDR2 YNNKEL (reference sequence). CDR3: CASSPGRGLARYNEQFF. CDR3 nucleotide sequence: TGTGCCAGCAGCCCAGGTAGAGGACTAGCTCGATACAATGAGCAGTTCTTC.

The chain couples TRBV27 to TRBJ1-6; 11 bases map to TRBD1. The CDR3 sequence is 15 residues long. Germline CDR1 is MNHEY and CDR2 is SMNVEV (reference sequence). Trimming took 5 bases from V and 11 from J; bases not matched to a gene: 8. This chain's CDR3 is CASSLTGTGGPPLHF. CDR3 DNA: TGTGCCAGCAGTCTGACCGGGACAGGGGGGCCACCCCTCCACTTT.

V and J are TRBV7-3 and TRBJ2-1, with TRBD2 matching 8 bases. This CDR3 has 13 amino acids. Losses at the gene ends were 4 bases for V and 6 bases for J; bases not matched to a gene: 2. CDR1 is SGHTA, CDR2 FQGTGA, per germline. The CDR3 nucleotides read TGTGCCAGCAGCTCCGGACTAGCCAATGAGCAGTTCTTC. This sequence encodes CASSSGLANEQFF.

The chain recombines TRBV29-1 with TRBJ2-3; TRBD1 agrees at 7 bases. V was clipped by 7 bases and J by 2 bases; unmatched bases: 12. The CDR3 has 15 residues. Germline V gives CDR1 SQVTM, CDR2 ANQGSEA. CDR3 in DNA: TGCAGCGCTCTTCAGGGGGTCCTGACCACAGATACGCAGTATTTT. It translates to CSALQGVLTTDTQYF.

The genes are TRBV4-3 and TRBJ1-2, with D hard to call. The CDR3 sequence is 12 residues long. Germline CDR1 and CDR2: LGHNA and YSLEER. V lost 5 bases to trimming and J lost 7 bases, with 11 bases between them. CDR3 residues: CASSSQPGGYTF. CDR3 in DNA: TGCGCCAGCAGCTCCCAACCGGGTGGCTACACCTTC.